A selection of T cell receptor beta chains follows, all from one sample in a study of T cell repertoires in cytomegalovirus infection. What these receptors recognize is not known. TCRdb passed the reads through MiXCR, listing each CDR3 protein once. The profile covers a few hundred thousand distinct CDR3 sequences, with about 20% appearing a single time and about 20% taken by the ten largest. Material: cultured PBMCs, obtained from culture after CMV antigen stimulation. The receptors were sampled from a human donor in good health (CMV status not recorded). Some clones in this sample may be carry-over from other donors' samples. The CDR3 runs from the conserved cysteine through the conserved F or W. The D gene is left open where the match is weak. Clone size is given for some rows only: seen once, a few or many times, or a class if the clone is expanded.

CDR3 protein,CDR3 DNA,clone size,D gene,V gene,J gene
CASSRGVSDTQYF,TGTGCCAGCAGCCGCGGGGTTTCAGATACGCAGTATTTT,-,-,TRBV11-2,TRBJ2-3
CASSRGDTQYF,TGTGCCAGCAGTCGTGGGGATACGCAGTATTTT,many,-,TRBV7-9,TRBJ2-3
CASSQGTGYEKLFF,TGTGCCAGCAGCCAGGGGACAGGGTATGAAAAACTGTTTTTT,-,TRBD1,TRBV11-3,TRBJ1-4
CASSSSGSDEQYF,TGTGCCAGCAGCTCTAGCGGGAGCGACGAGCAGTACTTC,-,TRBD2,TRBV7-9,TRBJ2-7
CASTGLAGDNEQFF,TGTGCCAGCACGGGACTAGCGGGAGACAATGAGCAGTTCTTC,few,TRBD2,TRBV27,TRBJ2-1
CASSQPDRAEQYF,TGCGCCAGCAGCCAGCCCGACAGGGCCGAGCAGTACTTC,-,TRBD1,TRBV4-1,TRBJ2-7
CASSQRQGETYNEQFF,TGTGCCAGCAGTCAACGACAGGGAGAGACCTACAATGAGCAGTTCTTC,-,TRBD1,TRBV6-2/TRBV6-3,TRBJ2-1
CASSMPGTSGDTQYF,TGTGCCAGTAGTATGCCCGGGACTAGCGGGGATACGCAGTATTTT,-,TRBD2,TRBV19,TRBJ2-3
CASSPGAGNTIYF,TGTGCCAGCAGTCCAGGAGCTGGAAACACCATATATTTT,many,-,TRBV7-2,TRBJ1-3
CAISDLGASTEAFF,TGTGCCATCAGTGACTTGGGCGCGAGTACTGAAGCTTTCTTT,-,-,TRBV10-3,TRBJ1-1
CASSLLGSLAGNTIYF,TGTGCCAGTAGCCTATTAGGGAGTTTGGCAGGAAACACCATATATTTT,-,-,TRBV19,TRBJ1-3
CASMLGLGHENTEAFF,TGTGCCAGCATGCTAGGGCTGGGACACGAGAACACTGAAGCTTTCTTT,many,-,TRBV7-2,TRBJ1-1
CASTEGGWGETQYF,TGTGCCAGCACCGAAGGCGGGTGGGGGGAGACCCAGTACTTC,-,-,TRBV7-8,TRBJ2-5
CASSTDPGRGTYNEQFF,TGTGCCAGTAGCACCGACCCGGGACGGGGAACTTACAATGAGCAGTTCTTC,-,-,TRBV19,TRBJ2-1
CASSSKSDSSNQPQHF,TGTGCCAGCAGCAGCAAATCCGACAGTTCCAATCAGCCCCAGCATTTT,-,-,TRBV7-9,TRBJ1-5
CASSQDRAGAYNEQFF,TGCGCCAGCAGCCAAGACAGGGCGGGAGCTTACAATGAGCAGTTCTTC,few,TRBD2,TRBV4-3,TRBJ2-1
CASSSPGPVDTEAFF,TGTGCCAGCAGTTCTCCGGGACCTGTTGACACTGAAGCTTTCTTT,few,-,TRBV6-2/TRBV6-3,TRBJ1-1
CASSPQNTGANVLTF,TGTGCCAGCTCACCACAGAACACAGGGGCCAACGTCCTGACTTTC,few,-,TRBV18,TRBJ2-6
CASSRSAVLDTQYF,TGTGCCAGCAGCCGAAGCGCCGTGTTGGATACGCAGTATTTT,-,-,TRBV7-2,TRBJ2-3